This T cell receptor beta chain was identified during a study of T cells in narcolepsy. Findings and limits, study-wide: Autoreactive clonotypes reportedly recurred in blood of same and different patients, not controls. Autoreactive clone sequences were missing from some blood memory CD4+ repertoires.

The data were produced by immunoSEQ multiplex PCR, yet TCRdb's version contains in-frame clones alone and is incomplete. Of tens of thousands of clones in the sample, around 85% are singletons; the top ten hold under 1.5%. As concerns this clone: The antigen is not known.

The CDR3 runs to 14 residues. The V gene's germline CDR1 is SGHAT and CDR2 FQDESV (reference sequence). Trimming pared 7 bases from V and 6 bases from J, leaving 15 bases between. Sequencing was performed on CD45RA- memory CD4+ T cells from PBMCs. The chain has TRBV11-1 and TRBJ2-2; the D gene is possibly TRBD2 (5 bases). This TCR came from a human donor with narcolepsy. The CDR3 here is CASTRERKSGELFF. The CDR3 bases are TGTGCCAGCACGAGGGAGCGTAAATCCGGGGAGCTGTTTTTT.